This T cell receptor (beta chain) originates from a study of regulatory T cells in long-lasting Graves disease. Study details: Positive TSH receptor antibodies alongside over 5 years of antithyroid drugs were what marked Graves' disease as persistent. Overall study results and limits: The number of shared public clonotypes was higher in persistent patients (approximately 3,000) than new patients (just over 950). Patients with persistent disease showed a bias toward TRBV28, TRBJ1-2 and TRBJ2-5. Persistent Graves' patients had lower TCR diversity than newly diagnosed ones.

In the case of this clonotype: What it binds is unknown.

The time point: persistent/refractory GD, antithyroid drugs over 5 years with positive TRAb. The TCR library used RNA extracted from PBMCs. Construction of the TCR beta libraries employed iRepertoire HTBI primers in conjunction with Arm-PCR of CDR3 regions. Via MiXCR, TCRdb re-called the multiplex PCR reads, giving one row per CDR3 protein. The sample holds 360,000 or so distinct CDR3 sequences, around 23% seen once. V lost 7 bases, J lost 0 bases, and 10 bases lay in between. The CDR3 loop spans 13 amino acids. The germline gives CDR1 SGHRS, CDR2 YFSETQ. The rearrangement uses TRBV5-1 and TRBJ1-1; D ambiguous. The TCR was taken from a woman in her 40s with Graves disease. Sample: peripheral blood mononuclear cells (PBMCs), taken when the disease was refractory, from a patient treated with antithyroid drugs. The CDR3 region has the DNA TGCGCCAGCTCCGCTTGGATGAACACTGAAGCTTTCTTT. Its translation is CASSAWMNTEAFF.